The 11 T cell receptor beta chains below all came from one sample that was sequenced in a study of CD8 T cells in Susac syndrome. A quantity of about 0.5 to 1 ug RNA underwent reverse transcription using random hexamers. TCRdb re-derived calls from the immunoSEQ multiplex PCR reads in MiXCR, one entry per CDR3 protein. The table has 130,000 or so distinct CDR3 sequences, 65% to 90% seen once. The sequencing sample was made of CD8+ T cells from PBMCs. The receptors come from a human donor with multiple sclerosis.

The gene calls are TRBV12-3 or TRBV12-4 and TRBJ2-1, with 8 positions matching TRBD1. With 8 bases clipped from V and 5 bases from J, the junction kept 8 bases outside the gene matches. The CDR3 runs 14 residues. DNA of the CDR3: TGTGCCAGCGGACATGGGACAGGTGACAATGAGCAGTTCTTC. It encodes CASGHGTGDNEQFF.

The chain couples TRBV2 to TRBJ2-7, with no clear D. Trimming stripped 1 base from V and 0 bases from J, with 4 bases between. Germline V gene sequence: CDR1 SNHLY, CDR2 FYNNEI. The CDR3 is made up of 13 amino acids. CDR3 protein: CASSEGYSYEQYV. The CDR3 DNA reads TGTGCCAGCAGTGAAGGATACTCCTACGAGCAGTACGTC.

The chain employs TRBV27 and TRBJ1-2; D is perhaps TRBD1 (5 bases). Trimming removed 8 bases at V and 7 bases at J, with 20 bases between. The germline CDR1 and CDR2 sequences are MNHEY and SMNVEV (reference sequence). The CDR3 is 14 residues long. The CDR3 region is CASWGGEFPSGYTF. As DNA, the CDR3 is TGTGCCAGCTGGGGAGGGGAATTTCCTTCTGGCTACACCTTC.

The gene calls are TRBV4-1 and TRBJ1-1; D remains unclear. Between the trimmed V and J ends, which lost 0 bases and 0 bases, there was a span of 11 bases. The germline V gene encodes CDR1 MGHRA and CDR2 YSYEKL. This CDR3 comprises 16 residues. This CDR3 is CASSQESRIVNTEAFF. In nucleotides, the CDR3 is TGCGCCAGCAGCCAAGAATCTCGAATTGTGAACACTGAAGCTTTCTTT.

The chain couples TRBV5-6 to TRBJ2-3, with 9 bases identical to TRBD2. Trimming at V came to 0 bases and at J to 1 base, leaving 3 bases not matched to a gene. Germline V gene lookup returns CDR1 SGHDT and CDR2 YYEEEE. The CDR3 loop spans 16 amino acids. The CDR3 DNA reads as TGTGCCAGCAGCTTGGGGCCTAGCGGGGGCACAGATACGCAGTATTTT. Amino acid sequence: CASSLGPSGGTDTQYF.

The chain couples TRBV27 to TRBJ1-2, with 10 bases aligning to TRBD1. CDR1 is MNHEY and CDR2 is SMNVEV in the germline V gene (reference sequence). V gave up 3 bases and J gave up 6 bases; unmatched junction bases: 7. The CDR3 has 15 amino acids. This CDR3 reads CASSLGTGVFDGYTF. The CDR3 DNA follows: TGTGCCAGCAGTTTGGGGACAGGGGTATTTGATGGCTACACCTTC.

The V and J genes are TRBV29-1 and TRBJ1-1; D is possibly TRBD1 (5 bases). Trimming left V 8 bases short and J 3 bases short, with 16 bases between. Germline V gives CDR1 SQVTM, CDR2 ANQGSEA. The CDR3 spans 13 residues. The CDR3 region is CSPTFGGDTEAFF. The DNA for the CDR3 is TGCAGCCCTACCTTCGGGGGGGACACTGAAGCTTTCTTT.

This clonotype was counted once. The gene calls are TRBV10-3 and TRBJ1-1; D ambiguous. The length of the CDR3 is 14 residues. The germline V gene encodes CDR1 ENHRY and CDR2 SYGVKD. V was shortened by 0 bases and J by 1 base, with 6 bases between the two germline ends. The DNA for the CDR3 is TGTGCCATCAGTGAGTCTCGATCGAACACTGAAGCTTTCTTT. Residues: CAISESRSNTEAFF.

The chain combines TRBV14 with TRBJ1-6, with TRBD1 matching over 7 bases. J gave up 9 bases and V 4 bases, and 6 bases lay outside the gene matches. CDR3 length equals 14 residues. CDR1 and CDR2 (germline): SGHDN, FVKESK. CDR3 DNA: TGTGCCAGCAGCCTGACAGGGCTTGGTTCACCCCTCCACTTT. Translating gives CASSLTGLGSPLHF.

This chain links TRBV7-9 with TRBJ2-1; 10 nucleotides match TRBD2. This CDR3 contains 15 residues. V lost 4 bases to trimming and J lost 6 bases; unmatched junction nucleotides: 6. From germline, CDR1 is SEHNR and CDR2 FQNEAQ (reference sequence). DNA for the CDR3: TGTGCCAGCAGCTCGGGACTAGCGCGCATCAATGAGCAGTTCTTC. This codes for CASSSGLARINEQFF.

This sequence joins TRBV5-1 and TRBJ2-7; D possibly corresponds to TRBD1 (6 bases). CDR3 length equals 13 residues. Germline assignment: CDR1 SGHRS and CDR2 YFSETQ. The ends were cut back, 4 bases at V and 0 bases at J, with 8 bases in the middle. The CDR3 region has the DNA TGCGCCAGCAGCGCGGACAGCTCCTACGAGCAGTACTTC. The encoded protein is CASSADSSYEQYF.